This TCR beta chain emerged from a study of shared clonotypes between healthy human individuals. Findings and limits, study-wide: An anticipated effect of sequencing depth on clonotype sharing among donors was recognized.

Remarks on this clone: As yet, its antigen is unknown. The same CDR3 arises from other DNA sequences in this sample as well.

Across several immunoSEQ plates, the genomic DNA of each subset was split evenly. Sorted-subset replicate PCRs used 200 ng DNA, approximately 33,000 T cell genomes. Authors' analysis steps: ImmunoSEQ sequences covered only the junction and lacked quality scores; filtering therefore differed. Libraries were prepared by immunoSEQ multiplex PCR; TCRdb keeps only in-frame clonotypes and omits some of them. The V and J calls and clone size come from that table; D and trimming were worked out from the DNA. The sample records roughly 2,500,000 clones, 93% being singletons. The germline gives CDR1 SGHRS, CDR2 YFSETQ. The CDR3 is 14 residues long. V dropped 4 bases and J dropped 1 base, with 11 bases sitting between them.

The sequencing sample was made of naive CD4+ T cells from PBMCs. Described subset: CD45RA+ positively selected. This chain connects TRBV5-1 to TRBJ1-1; no definite D call. The TCR sequence derives from a young man in good health. Some clones in this sample may be carry-over from other donors' samples. The CDR3 DNA sequence: TGCGCCAGCAGCACCCAGACGGGGAACACTGAAGCTTTCTTT. This gives the protein CASSTQTGNTEAFF.